Below are 23 T cell receptor beta chains sequenced from a single sample in a study of T cell repertoires in cytomegalovirus infection. The antigens these receptors bind are not known. In TCRdb, the reads were re-called with MiXCR into one record per CDR3 protein. The sample shows roughly 990,000 distinct CDR3 sequences, about a third of them seen only once. The sample here was cultured CD8+ T cells from PBMCs, taken from culture after CMV antigen stimulation. The receptors come from a human donor in good health (CMV status not recorded). Some clones in this sample may be carry-over from other donors' samples.

This chain joins TRBV7-6 and TRBJ2-7; 12 nucleotides align to TRBD2. The CDR3 runs 16 residues. V was clipped by 1 base and J by 7 bases; unmatched bases: 8. The V gene's germline CDR1 is SGHVS and CDR2 FNYEAQ. This chain's CDR3 is CASSLVPSGGANEQYF. CDR3 DNA: TGTGCCAGCAGCTTAGTACCTAGCGGGGGGGCCAATGAGCAGTACTTC. The full variable domain, with the rest looked up from reference TRBV7-6 and TRBJ2-7, is GAGVSQSPRYKVTKRGQDVALRCDPISGHVSLYWYRQALGQGPEFLTYFNYEAQQDKSGLPNDRFSAERPEGSISTLTIQRTEQRDSAMYRCASSLVPSGGANEQYFGPGTRLTVT.

This clonotype was detected only a few times. V and J are TRBV7-6 and TRBJ2-2; 7 nucleotides match TRBD1. The CDR3 has 15 amino acids. The junction had 9 bases not matched to a gene; V was cut back by 5 bases and J by 6 bases. Germline values: CDR1 SGHVS, CDR2 FNYEAQ. The CDR3 is CASSASNRGSGELFF. The CDR3 bases are TGTGCCAGCAGCGCAAGCAACAGGGGTTCCGGGGAGCTGTTTTTT.

J is TRBJ2-4 and V is TRBV12-3 or TRBV12-4; 7 bases agree with TRBD1. This CDR3 has 17 amino acids. V lost 7 bases, J lost 7 bases, and 19 bases stayed unmatched. CDR3 in amino acids: CASTPLDRPVEWNIQYF. The CDR3 DNA sequence: TGTGCCAGCACCCCTCTGGACAGGCCGGTCGAGTGGAACATTCAGTACTTC.

This chain links TRBV7-6 with TRBJ1-6, with D unresolved. Per germline, CDR1 SGHVS and CDR2 FNYEAQ. This CDR3 has 14 amino acids. Trimming stripped 10 bases from V and 6 bases from J, with 16 bases between. The CDR3 DNA sequence: TGTGCCACCAAAATGTCCGGGGTTAATTCACCCCTCCACTTT. Translation: CATKMSGVNSPLHF.

This chain connects TRBV4-1 to TRBJ2-1; D is perhaps TRBD1 or TRBD2 (5 bases each). With 3 bases removed from V and 1 base from J, the gap between germline ends came to 10 bases. This CDR3 contains 15 residues. CDR1 is MGHRA, CDR2 YSYEKL, per germline. The chain's CDR3 is CASSHRDESYNEQFF. The CDR3 DNA sequence: TGCGCCAGCAGCCACCGGGACGAATCCTACAATGAGCAGTTCTTC.

This clonotype appeared a few times. This sequence joins TRBV4-1 and TRBJ2-1, with 9 bases lining up with TRBD2. The V segment lost 1 base and the J segment 7 bases; nucleotides outside the gene matches: 5. Germline values: CDR1 MGHRA, CDR2 YSYEKL. This CDR3 spans 15 amino acids. The CDR3 region has the DNA TGCGCCAGCAGCCAAGCAGCGGGGGGTCGTAATGAGCAGTTCTTC. It codes for CASSQAAGGRNEQFF.

This clonotype was counted only a few times. The V and J genes are TRBV7-8 and TRBJ1-2, with unresolved D. CDR1 is SGHVS and CDR2 is FQNEAQ in the germline V gene. The CDR3 is made up of 13 amino acids. Trimming took 0 bases from V and 8 from J, leaving 10 bases between them. The CDR3, as DNA: TGTGCCAGCAGCTTAGCCCCACCAAGGGGCTACACCTTC. Encoded protein: CASSLAPPRGYTF.

V gene TRBV6-5 combines with J gene TRBJ2-1; D perhaps matches TRBD1 (6 bases). Trimming stripped 2 bases from V and 4 bases from J, with 15 bases between. Per germline, CDR1 MNHEY and CDR2 SVGAGI. The CDR3 is made up of 16 amino acids. The CDR3 spells CASSYGPTGHYNEQFF. CDR3 nucleotides: TGTGCCAGCAGTTACGGGCCGACAGGCCATTACAATGAGCAGTTCTTC.

The chain is built from TRBV7-4 and TRBJ1-5; 9 bases match TRBD1. With V trimmed by 1 base and J by 7 bases, 5 bases remained unmatched. CDR1 and CDR2 from the germline V gene are SGHVT and SQSDAQ. The CDR3 is 15 amino acids. The CDR3 loop is CASSLETGGDQPQHF. CDR3 bases: TGTGCCAGCAGCTTAGAGACAGGGGGGGACCAGCCCCAGCATTTT.

The CDR3 bases are TGTGCCAGCGAGAGTGGCACAGAGACCCCATCTAACTATGGCTACACCTTC. This gives the protein CASESGTETPSNYGYTF. V and J are TRBV28 and TRBJ1-2; D is undetermined. V was cut by 8 bases and J by 0 bases, with 22 bases left in between. There are 17 residues in the CDR3. Germline CDR1 reads MDHEN; CDR2 reads SYDVKM.

The chain carries TRBV10-3 and TRBJ2-1; D not resolved. This CDR3 comprises 11 residues. The germline V gene has CDR1 ENHRY and CDR2 SYGVKD. Trimming stripped 3 bases from V and 7 bases from J, with 4 bases between. The CDR3 spells CAISDLNEQFF. CDR3 nucleotides: TGTGCCATCAGTGATCTTAATGAGCAGTTCTTC.

This clonotype was detected only once. The chain has TRBV6-1 and TRBJ2-7; TRBD2 matches at 15 bases. V lost 7 bases, J lost 6 bases, and 10 bases stayed unmatched. This CDR3 region has 16 residues. Germline V CDR1 and CDR2: MNHNS, SASEGT. CDR3 residues: CASIRGLAGGGGEQYF. The DNA for the CDR3 is TGTGCCAGCATCCGGGGACTAGCGGGGGGAGGAGGCGAGCAGTACTTC.

This clonotype has a handful of counts. The genes are TRBV6-1 and TRBJ2-2; the D call may be TRBD1 or TRBD2 (5 bases each). The ends were cut back, 2 bases at V and 3 bases at J, with 7 bases in the middle. CDR3 length: 14 residues. Per the germline V gene, CDR1 is MNHNS and CDR2 is SASEGT. The CDR3 loop reads CASSERDDTGELFF. In nucleotides, the CDR3 is TGTGCCAGCAGTGAAAGGGACGACACCGGGGAGCTGTTTTTT.

This clonotype was detected ten times or more. The chain uses TRBV7-8 and TRBJ2-7, with 12 nucleotides matching TRBD1. With V trimmed by 3 bases and J by 5 bases, 5 bases remained unmatched. Germline CDR1 and CDR2: SGHVS and FQNEAQ. This CDR3 contains 15 residues. The CDR3 protein is CASSFSGTGGNEQYF. The DNA of the CDR3 is TGTGCCAGCAGCTTTTCCGGGACAGGGGGCAACGAGCAGTACTTC. The full variable domain, in which reference TRBV7-8 and TRBJ2-7 provide the parts outside the CDR3, is GAGVSQSPRYKVAKRGQDVALRCDPISGHVSLFWYQQALGQGPEFLTYFQNEAQLDKSGLPSDRFFAERPEGSVSTLKIQRTQQEDSAVYLCASSFSGTGGNEQYFGPGTRLTVT.

This clonotype was counted only a few times. The DNA for the CDR3 is TGTGCCAGCAGTTCCCCGGGACTAGTAGGAACCGGGGAGCTGTTTTTT. It translates to CASSSPGLVGTGELFF. V is TRBV6-5 and J is TRBJ2-2; 8 bases align to TRBD2. The CDR3 runs 16 residues. V trimming: 4 bases; J trimming: 5 bases; junction bases outside the gene matches: 9. Per the germline V gene, CDR1 is MNHEY and CDR2 is SVGAGI.

Concerning this clonotype itself: The junction shows a germline mismatch at one end, possibly a read error. The rearrangement links TRBV28 to TRBJ2-3; D is unclear. Germline CDR1 and CDR2: MDHEN and SYDVKM. This CDR3 comprises 17 residues. Here the CDR3 reads CASCLGVGFRERDTQYF. The CDR3 coding sequence is TGTGCCAGCTGTTTAGGAGTCGGCTTTAGAGAGAGGGATACGCAGTATTTT.

The J gene is TRBJ1-1, the V gene TRBV7-8, with D unclear. The CDR3 is 14 residues long. V gave up 2 bases and J gave up 1 base, with 8 bases separating them. Germline loops: CDR1 SGHVS, CDR2 FQNEAQ. The CDR3 DNA is TGTGCCAGCAGCTTATGGGGTCCGAACACTGAAGCTTTCTTT. Its protein is CASSLWGPNTEAFF.

The chain employs TRBV19 and TRBJ2-2; 9 positions match TRBD1. The CDR3 is 16 amino acids. Trimming at V came to 6 bases and at J to 6 bases, leaving 11 bases not matched to a gene. Germline CDR1 is LNHDA and CDR2 is SQIVND (reference sequence). For the CDR3, the DNA is TGTGCCAGTAGACACTTACCGGGACAGGGAGCCGGGGAGCTGTTTTTT. This gives the protein CASRHLPGQGAGELFF.

This clonotype has just one count. The V call is TRBV6-6, the J call TRBJ1-5; 8 nucleotides agree with TRBD1. The CDR3 has 15 amino acids. CDR1 is MNHNY and CDR2 is SVGAGI in the germline V gene (reference sequence). V shed 6 bases and J 2 bases; nucleotides not matched to a gene: 6. CDR3: CASRDPGGGNQPQHF. DNA of the CDR3: TGTGCCAGCAGGGATCCAGGGGGCGGCAATCAGCCCCAGCATTTT.

This clonotype was observed a handful of times. V and J are TRBV10-3 and TRBJ2-7; D gene uncertain. This CDR3 has 13 amino acids. CDR1 is ENHRY and CDR2 is SYGVKD in the germline V gene. Trimming removed 2 bases from V and 0 bases from J, with 5 bases in between. CDR3 region: CAISEADSYEQYV. The CDR3 DNA reads as TGTGCCATCAGTGAGGCGGACTCCTACGAGCAGTACGTC.

Turning to this clonotype: Just one base apart from a much larger clone, this may be a read error. The chain links TRBV7-3 to TRBJ1-2, with D tentatively TRBD1 (6 bases). The CDR3 spans 12 residues. The V gene's germline CDR1 is SGHTA and CDR2 FQGTGA. Trimming cost V 6 bases and J 6 bases, with 11 bases left between them. The CDR3 coding sequence is TGTGCCAGCAGATTAGGGGGACATGGCTACACCTTC. This encodes CASRLGGHGYTF.

This clonotype was found a few times. The V gene is TRBV19, the J gene TRBJ2-1; TRBD1 agrees at 8 bases. Germline V gives CDR1 LNHDA, CDR2 SQIVND (reference sequence). The CDR3 consists of 16 residues. V dropped 3 bases and J dropped 8; count of bases not matched to a gene: 12. The CDR3 reads CASSMGWQGALDEQFF. The CDR3 coding sequence is TGTGCCAGTAGTATGGGCTGGCAGGGGGCGCTGGATGAGCAGTTCTTC. The full variable domain, with the rest looked up from reference TRBV19 and TRBJ2-1, is DGGITQSPKYLFRKEGQNVTLSCEQNLNHDAMYWYRQDPGQGLRLIYYSQIVNDFQKGDIAEGYSVSREKKESFPLTVTSAQKNPTAFYLCASSMGWQGALDEQFFGPGTRLTVL.

DNA for the CDR3: TGTGCCAGCAGTTTACTAGGGGACAGGGGGCTTGAGCAGTTCTTC. It specifies CASSLLGDRGLEQFF. V and J are TRBV27 and TRBJ2-1; 12 positions match TRBD1. The CDR3 consists of 15 residues. Per the germline V gene, CDR1 is MNHEY and CDR2 is SMNVEV (reference sequence). The ends lost 2 bases at V and 9 bases at J; junction bases unmatched: 5.